Included here is one T cell receptor beta chain sequence, with context. This record comes from a study of control samples from healthy donors and cancer patients. V was shortened by 0 bases and J by 5 bases, with 14 bases between the two germline ends. CDR3 length: 16 amino acids. Germline V gene data show CDR1 as LNHNV and CDR2 as YYDKDF (reference sequence). The table came from immunoSEQ multiplex PCR; TCRdb's copy has only in-frame clones and leaves some out. Here the sample spans around 100,000 clones, over 75% being singletons. V and J are TRBV15 and TRBJ2-1, with D possibly being TRBD1 (6 bases). Sequenced: blood. The source is a woman aged 18-29 years in good health. CDR3 residues: CATSRDFPGVDNEQFF. CDR3 bases: TGTGCCACCAGCAGAGATTTTCCAGGGGTGGACAATGAGCAGTTCTTC.